Detailed here is one T cell receptor beta chain. This record comes from a study of blood T cell repertoires in COVID-19. Study-level information: The samples span acute and convalescent COVID-19 from the United States, Italy and Spain.

Data came from immunoSEQ multiplex PCR; TCRdb stores just in-frame clones and leaves some out. The sample includes under 50,000 clones, 85% to 95% seen only once; the top ten take roughly 1%. Germline assignment: CDR1 SNHLY and CDR2 FYNNEI. Trimming cost V 7 bases and J 1 base, with 11 bases left between them. The CDR3 is 14 amino acids. This chain uses TRBV2 with TRBJ1-5; TRBD1 is a possible D gene (5 bases). The specimen was peripheral blood. The TCR sequence derives from a man between 60 and 70 years old with COVID-19, enrolled during active disease. The CDR3 DNA follows: TGTGCCAGCAAAAGGGGTATAAGCAATCAGCCCCAGCATTTT. Translated, it gives CASKRGISNQPQHF.